The entry that follows covers one T cell receptor (beta chain) sequence. Its specificity is unknown. Scientists made TCR beta libraries using quantitative 5'-RACE with molecular barcodes. TCRdb re-derived calls from the 5' RACE reads in MiXCR, one entry per CDR3 protein. The table records approximately 540,000 distinct CDR3 sequences, over 9.5% of them present only once. This entry is derived from a study of CD8 T cells in ankylosing spondylitis. Whole-study results and caveats: Typical of ankylosing spondylitis blood, it appeared, was a TCR beta motif of eight highly homologous variants. Disease-linked clones reportedly showed significant enrichment in matched ankylosing spondylitis synovial fluid. Clones that were linked to disease were CD8+ and were relatively rare in peripheral blood. Past studies reported some motif variants in reactive arthritis synovial fluid and blood.

The CDR3 has 12 residues. Trimming took 4 bases from V and 8 from J, leaving 9 bases between them. CDR1 is SNHLY and CDR2 is FYNNEI in the germline V gene. The V and J genes are TRBV2 and TRBJ2-1; D may be TRBD1 or TRBD2 (5 bases each). This TCR came from a male donor with ankylosing spondylitis. The material sequenced was blood, either unsorted or a sorted T cell fraction (not recorded which). The CDR3 loop reads CASSGDGDEQFF. The DNA of the CDR3 is TGTGCCAGCAGTGGGGACGGAGATGAGCAGTTCTTC.